This T cell receptor (beta chain) was recorded in a study of blood T cell repertoires in COVID-19. Using immunoSEQ multiplex PCR, the repertoire was profiled, and TCRdb retains in-frame clones only, with some absent. The data show roughly 200,000 clones, less than 90% seen once. This CDR3 has 16 residues. The V and J ends lost 0 bases and 7 bases respectively, with 16 bases between them. In germline, CDR1 is MRHNA, CDR2 SNTAGT. The clonotype was recovered from a man aged 65-85 years with acute or convalescent COVID-19. The chain has TRBV6-4 and TRBJ2-1, with D possibly matching TRBD2 (5 bases). The sample comprised peripheral blood. This CDR3 is CASSDSPGSLRNEQFF. The CDR3 bases are TGTGCCAGCAGTGACTCACCGGGGTCACTAAGGAATGAGCAGTTCTTC.